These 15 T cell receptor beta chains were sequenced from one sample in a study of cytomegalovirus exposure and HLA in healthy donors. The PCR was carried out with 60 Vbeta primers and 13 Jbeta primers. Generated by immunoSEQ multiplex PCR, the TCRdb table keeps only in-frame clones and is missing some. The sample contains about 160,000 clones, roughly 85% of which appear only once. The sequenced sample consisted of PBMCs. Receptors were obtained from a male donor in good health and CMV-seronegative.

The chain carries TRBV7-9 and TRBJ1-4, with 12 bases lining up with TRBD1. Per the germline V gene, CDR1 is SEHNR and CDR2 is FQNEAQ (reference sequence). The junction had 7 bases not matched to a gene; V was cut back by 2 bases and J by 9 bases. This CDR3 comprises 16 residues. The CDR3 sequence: CASSLRSGTGGQKLFF. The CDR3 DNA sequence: TGTGCCAGCAGCTTAAGGTCCGGGACAGGGGGCCAAAAACTGTTTTTT.

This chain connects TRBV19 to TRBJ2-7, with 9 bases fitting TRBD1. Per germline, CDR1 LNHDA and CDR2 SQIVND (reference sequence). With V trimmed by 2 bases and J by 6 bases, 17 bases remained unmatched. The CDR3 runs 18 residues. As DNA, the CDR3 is TGTGCCAGTAGTATACTCCAAAATACCGGGACAGGGTACGGCGAGCAGTACTTC. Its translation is CASSILQNTGTGYGEQYF.

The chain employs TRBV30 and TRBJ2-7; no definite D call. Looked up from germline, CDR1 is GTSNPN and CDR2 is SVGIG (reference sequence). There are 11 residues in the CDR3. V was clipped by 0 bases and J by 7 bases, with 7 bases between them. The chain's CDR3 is CAWSVRREQYF. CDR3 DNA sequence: TGTGCCTGGAGTGTACGGCGGGAGCAGTACTTC.

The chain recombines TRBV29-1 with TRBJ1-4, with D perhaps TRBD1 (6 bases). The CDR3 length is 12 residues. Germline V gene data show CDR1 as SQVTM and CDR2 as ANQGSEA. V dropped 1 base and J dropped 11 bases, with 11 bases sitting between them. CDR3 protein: CSVEGRQGKLFF. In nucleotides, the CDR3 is TGCAGCGTTGAAGGCCGGCAGGGGAAACTGTTTTTT.

CDR3 DNA sequence: TGTGCCAGCAGTCTAGAGACAGGGGCCTACGAGCAGTACTTC. Protein sequence: CASSLETGAYEQYF. The rearrangement uses TRBV6-1 and TRBJ2-7, with TRBD1 matching 8 bases. This CDR3 has 14 residues. The V gene end was trimmed by 5 bases and the J gene end by 2 bases; junction bases not matched to a gene: 5. Germline values: CDR1 MNHNS, CDR2 SASEGT.

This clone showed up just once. CDR3: CASSLEGGPRTGEATEAFF. CDR3 DNA sequence: TGCGCCAGCAGCTTGGAGGGGGGACCACGGACAGGGGAGGCCACTGAAGCTTTCTTT. The genes are TRBV5-1 and TRBJ1-1, with 9 bases that match TRBD1. Trimming took 0 bases from V and 4 from J; bases not matched to a gene: 16. Germline loops: CDR1 SGHRS, CDR2 YFSETQ. CDR3 size: 19 residues.

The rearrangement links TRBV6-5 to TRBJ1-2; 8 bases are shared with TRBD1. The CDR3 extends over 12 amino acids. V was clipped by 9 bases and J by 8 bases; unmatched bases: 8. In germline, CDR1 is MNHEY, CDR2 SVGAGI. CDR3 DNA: TGTGCCAGTCAGGGCAGGGGGCACGGCTACACCTTC. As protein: CASQGRGHGYTF.

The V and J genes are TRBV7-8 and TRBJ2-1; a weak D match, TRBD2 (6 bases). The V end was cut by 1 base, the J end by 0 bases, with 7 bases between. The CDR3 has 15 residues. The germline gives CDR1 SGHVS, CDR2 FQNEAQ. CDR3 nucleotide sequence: TGTGCCAGCAGCTTAGGGAGGGGCTCCTACAATGAGCAGTTCTTC. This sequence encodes CASSLGRGSYNEQFF.

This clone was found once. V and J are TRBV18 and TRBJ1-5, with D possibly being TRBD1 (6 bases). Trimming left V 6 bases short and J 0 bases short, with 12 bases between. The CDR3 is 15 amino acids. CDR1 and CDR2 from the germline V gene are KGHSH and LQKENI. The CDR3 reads CASSPGTYSNQPQHF. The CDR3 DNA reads TGTGCCAGCTCGCCCGGGACATATAGCAATCAGCCCCAGCATTTT.

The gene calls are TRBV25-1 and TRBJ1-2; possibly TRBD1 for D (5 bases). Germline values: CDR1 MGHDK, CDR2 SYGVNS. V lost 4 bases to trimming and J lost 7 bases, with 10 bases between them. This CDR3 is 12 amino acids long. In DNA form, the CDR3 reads TGTGCCAGCAGTGCAGGGCGGGGTGGCTACACCTTC. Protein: CASSAGRGGYTF.

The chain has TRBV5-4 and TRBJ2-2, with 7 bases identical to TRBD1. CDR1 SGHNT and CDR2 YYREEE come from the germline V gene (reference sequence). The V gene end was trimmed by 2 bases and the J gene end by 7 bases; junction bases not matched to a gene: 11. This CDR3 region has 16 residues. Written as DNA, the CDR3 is TGTGCCAGCAGCTTAGCCGGGACAGAAGGGTACGGGGAGCTGTTTTTT. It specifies CASSLAGTEGYGELFF.

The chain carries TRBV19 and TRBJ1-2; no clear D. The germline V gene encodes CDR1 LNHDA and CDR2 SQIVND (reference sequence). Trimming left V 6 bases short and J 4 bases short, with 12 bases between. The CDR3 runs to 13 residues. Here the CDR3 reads CASSHEARYGYTF. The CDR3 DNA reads TGTGCCAGTAGCCATGAGGCACGCTATGGCTACACCTTC.

DNA for the CDR3: TGCAGCGTTGAAGTCCCGTTGAACACTGAAGCTTTCTTT. Its translation: CSVEVPLNTEAFF. V usage is TRBV29-1 and J usage is TRBJ1-1; D not resolved. V lost 1 base to trimming and J lost 0 bases, with 6 bases between them. CDR3 size: 13 residues. CDR1 and CDR2 from the germline V gene are SQVTM and ANQGSEA.

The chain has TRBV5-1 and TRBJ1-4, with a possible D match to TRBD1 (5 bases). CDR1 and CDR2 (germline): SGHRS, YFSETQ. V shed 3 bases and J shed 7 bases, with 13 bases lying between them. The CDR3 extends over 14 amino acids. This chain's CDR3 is CASSSRQSSEKLFF. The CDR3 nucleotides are TGCGCCAGCAGCTCCCGACAGAGTAGTGAAAAACTGTTTTTT.

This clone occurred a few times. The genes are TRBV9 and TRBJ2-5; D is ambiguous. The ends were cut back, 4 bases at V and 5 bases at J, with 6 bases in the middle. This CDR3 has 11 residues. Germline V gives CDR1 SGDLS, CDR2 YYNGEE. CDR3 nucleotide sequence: TGTGCCAGCAGCAACGGGGAGACCCAGTACTTC. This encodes CASSNGETQYF.